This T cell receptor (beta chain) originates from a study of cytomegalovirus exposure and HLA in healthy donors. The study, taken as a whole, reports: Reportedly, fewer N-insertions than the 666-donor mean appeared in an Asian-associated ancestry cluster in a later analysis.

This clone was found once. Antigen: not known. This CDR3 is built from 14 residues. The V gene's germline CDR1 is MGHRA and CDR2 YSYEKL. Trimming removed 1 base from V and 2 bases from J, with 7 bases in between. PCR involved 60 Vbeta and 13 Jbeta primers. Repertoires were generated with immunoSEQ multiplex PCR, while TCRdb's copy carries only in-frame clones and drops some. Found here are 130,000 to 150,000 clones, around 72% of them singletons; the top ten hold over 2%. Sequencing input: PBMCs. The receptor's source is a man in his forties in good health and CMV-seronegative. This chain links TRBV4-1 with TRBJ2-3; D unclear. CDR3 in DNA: TGCGCCAGCAGCCAAGTTTTTCTCACAGATACGCAGTATTTT. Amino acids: CASSQVFLTDTQYF.